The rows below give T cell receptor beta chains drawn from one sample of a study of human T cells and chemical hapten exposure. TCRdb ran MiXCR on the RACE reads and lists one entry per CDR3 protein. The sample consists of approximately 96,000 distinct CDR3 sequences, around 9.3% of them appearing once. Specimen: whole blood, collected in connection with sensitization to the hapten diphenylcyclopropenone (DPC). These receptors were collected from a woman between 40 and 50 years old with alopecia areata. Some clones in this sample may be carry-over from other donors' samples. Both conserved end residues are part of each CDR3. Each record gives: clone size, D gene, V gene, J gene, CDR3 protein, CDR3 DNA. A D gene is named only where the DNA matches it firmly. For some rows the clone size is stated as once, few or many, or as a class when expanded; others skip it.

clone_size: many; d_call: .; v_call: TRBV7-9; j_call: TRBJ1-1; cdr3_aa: CASSLGRRSNTEAFF; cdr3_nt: TGTGCCAGCAGCTTAGGGCGAAGGTCGAACACTGAAGCTTTCTTT
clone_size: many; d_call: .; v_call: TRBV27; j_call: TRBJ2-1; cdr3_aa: CASSREYGAAYNEQFF; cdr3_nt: TGTGCCAGCAGTCGCGAATATGGGGCCGCTTACAATGAGCAGTTCTTC
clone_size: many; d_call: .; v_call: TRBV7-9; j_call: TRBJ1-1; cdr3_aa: CASSLNWGDEAFF; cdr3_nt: TGTGCCAGCAGCTTAAATTGGGGGGACGAAGCTTTCTTT
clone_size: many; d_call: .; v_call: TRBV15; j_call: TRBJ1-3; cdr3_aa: CASQVQGGNTIYF; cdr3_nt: TGTGCCTCCCAGGTCCAGGGAGGAAACACCATATATTTT
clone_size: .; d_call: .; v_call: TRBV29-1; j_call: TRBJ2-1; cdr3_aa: CSVEEHPGAEQFF; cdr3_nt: TGCAGCGTTGAAGAGCATCCCGGGGCTGAGCAGTTCTTC
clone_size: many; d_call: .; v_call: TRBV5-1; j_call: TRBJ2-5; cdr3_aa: CASSLRDWRAETQYF; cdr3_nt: TGCGCCAGCAGCTTACGGGACTGGCGGGCGGAGACCCAGTACTTC
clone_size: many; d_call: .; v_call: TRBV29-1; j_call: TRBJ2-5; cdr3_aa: CSVDTWQETQYF; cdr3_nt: TGCAGCGTTGATACCTGGCAAGAGACCCAGTACTTC
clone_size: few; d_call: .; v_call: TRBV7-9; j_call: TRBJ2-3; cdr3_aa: CASSLAALSTDTQYF; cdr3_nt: TGTGCCAGCAGCTTAGCGGCTCTTTCCACAGATACGCAGTATTTT
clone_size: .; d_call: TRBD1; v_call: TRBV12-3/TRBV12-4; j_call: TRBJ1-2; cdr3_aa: CASNFGTGYGYTF; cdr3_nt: TGTGCCAGCAACTTTGGGACAGGATATGGCTACACCTTC
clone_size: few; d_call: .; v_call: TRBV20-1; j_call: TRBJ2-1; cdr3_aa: CSANAGSSPNEQFF; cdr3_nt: TGCAGTGCCAACGCGGGCAGTTCCCCCAATGAGCAGTTCTTC
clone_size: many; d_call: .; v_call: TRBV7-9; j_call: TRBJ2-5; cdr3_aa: CASSLAETQYF; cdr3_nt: TGTGCCAGCAGCTTAGCAGAGACCCAGTACTTC
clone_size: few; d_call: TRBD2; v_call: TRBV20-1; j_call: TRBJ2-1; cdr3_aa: CSARPGTSGSDEQFF; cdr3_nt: TGCAGTGCTAGACCCGGGACTAGCGGGAGTGATGAGCAGTTCTTC
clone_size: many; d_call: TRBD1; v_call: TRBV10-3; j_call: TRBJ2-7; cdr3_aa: CAISDPGQGATHEQYF; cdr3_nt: TGTGCCATCAGTGACCCGGGACAGGGGGCGACCCACGAGCAGTACTTC
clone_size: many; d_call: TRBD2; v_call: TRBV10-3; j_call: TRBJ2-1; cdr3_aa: CAISELGGDGNEQFF; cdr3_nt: TGTGCCATCAGTGAGCTGGGAGGGGACGGGAATGAGCAGTTCTTC
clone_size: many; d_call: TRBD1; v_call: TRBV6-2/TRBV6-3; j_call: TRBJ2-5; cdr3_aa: CASSTQGARETQYF; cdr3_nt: TGTGCCAGCAGCACACAGGGGGCGCGAGAGACCCAGTACTTC
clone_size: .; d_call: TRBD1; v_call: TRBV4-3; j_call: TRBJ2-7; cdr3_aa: CASSQVGDRGEQYF; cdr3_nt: TGCGCCAGCAGCCAAGTGGGGGACAGGGGCGAGCAGTACTTC
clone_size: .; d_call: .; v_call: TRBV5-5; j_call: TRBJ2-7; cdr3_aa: CATTGRYF; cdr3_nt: TGTGCCACTACAGGGAGGTACTTC
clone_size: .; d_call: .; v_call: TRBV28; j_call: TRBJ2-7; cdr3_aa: CASGTPRDEQYF; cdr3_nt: TGTGCCAGTGGGACCCCGCGGGACGAGCAGTACTTC
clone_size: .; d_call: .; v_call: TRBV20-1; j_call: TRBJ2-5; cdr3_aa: CSASRTNQETQYF; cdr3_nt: TGCAGTGCTAGTCGGACAAATCAAGAGACCCAGTACTTC
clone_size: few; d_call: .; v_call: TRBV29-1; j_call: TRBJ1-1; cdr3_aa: CSVIGNTEAFF; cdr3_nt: TGCAGCGTTATTGGGAACACTGAAGCTTTCTTT
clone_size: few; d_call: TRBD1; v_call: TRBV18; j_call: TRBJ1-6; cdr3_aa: CASSPVWGQVNSPLHF; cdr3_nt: TGTGCCAGCTCACCAGTTTGGGGACAGGTTAATTCACCCCTCCACTTT
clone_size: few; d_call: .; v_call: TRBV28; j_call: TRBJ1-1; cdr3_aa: CASSLPGRGTEAFF; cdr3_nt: TGTGCCAGCAGTTTACCGGGGAGAGGGACTGAAGCTTTCTTT
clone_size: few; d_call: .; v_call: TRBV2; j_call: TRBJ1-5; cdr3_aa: CASSQESIKPQHF; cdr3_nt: TGTGCCAGCAGCCAGGAGAGTATAAAGCCCCAGCATTTT
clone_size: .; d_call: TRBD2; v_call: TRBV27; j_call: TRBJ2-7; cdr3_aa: CASSLAGGSNEQYF; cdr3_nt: TGTGCCAGCAGTTTAGCCGGGGGGTCTAACGAGCAGTACTTC
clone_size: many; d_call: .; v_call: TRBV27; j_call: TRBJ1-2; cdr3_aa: CASSTAPNYGYTF; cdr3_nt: TGTGCCAGCTCGACAGCCCCTAACTATGGCTACACCTTC
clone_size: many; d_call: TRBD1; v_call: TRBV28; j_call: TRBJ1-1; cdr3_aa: CASRPPTGDTEAFF; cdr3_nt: TGTGCCAGCAGACCCCCGACAGGGGACACTGAAGCTTTCTTT
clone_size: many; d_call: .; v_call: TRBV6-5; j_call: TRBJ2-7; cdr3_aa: CASSYQSGSYEQYF; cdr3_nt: TGTGCCAGCAGTTACCAGAGCGGCTCCTACGAGCAGTACTTC
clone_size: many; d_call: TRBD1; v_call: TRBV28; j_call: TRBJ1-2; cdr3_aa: CASSWGTGQSYGYTF; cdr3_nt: TGTGCCAGCAGTTGGGGGACAGGTCAATCCTATGGCTACACCTTC
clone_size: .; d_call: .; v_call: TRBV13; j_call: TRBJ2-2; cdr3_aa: CASSLRRTGELFF; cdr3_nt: TGTGCCAGCAGCTTAAGGCGTACCGGGGAGCTGTTTTTT
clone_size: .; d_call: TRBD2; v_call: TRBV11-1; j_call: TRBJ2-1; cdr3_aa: CASSFGLAGGFEQFF; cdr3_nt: TGTGCCAGCAGCTTCGGACTAGCGGGAGGATTTGAGCAGTTCTTC
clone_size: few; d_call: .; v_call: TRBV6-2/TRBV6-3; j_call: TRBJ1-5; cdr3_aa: CASTFSGRGANQPQHF; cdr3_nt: TGTGCCAGCACCTTTTCCGGGAGAGGCGCCAATCAGCCCCAGCATTTT
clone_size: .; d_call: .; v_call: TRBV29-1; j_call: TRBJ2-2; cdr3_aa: CSVGGPRLTGELFF; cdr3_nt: TGCAGCGTTGGAGGGCCACGGTTGACCGGGGAGCTGTTTTTT
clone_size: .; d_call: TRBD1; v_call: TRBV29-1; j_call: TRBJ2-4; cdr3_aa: CSAETGARGNIQYF; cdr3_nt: TGCAGCGCCGAGACAGGGGCGCGGGGAAACATTCAGTACTTC
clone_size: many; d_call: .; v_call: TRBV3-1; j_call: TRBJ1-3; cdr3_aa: CASSQMGGRNTIYF; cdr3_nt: TGTGCCAGCAGCCAGATGGGGGGTAGAAACACCATATATTTT
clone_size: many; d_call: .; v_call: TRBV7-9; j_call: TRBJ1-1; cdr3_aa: CASPRSGVWTEAFF; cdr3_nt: TGTGCCAGCCCCCGCAGCGGGGTATGGACTGAAGCTTTCTTT
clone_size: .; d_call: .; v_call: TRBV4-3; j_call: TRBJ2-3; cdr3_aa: CASSQARSPSTDTQYF; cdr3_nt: TGCGCCAGCAGCCAAGCGCGAAGTCCTAGCACAGATACGCAGTATTTT
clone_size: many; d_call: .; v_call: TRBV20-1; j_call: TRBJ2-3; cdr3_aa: CSARALSRDTQYF; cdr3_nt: TGCAGTGCTAGAGCTTTGTCGCGAGATACGCAGTATTTT
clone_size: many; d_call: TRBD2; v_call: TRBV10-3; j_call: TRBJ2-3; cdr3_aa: CAIGRAGSTDTQYF; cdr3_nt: TGTGCCATCGGGAGGGCGGGGAGCACAGATACGCAGTATTTT
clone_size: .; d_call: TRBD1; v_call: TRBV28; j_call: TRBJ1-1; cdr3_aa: CASSRLTGWTEAFF; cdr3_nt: TGTGCCAGCAGTAGACTGACAGGGTGGACTGAAGCTTTCTTT
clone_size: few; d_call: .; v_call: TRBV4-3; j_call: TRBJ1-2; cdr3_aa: CASSQDPGVNYGYTF; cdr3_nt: TGCGCCAGCAGCCAAGATCCAGGGGTGAACTATGGCTACACCTTC
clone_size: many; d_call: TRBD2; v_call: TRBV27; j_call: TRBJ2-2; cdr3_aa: CASGPGLRNTGELFF; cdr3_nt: TGTGCCAGCGGACCGGGACTAAGGAACACCGGGGAGCTGTTTTTT
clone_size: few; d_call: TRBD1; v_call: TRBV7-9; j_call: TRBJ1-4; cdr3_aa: CASSLSGGEKLFF; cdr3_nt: TGTGCCAGCAGCTTATCAGGGGGAGAAAAACTGTTTTTT
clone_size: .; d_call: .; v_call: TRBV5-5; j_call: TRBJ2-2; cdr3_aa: CASSLPPGSTGELFF; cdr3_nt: TGTGCCAGCAGCTTACCTCCAGGATCAACCGGGGAGCTGTTTTTT
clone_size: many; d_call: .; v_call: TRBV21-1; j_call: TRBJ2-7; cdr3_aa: CASSKIDYGPYEQYF; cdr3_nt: TGTGCCAGCAGCAAAATTGACTACGGCCCTTACGAGCAGTACTTC
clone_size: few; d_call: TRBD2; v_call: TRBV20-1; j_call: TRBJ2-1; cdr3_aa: CSANVGGLYNEQFF; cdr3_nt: TGCAGTGCTAATGTGGGAGGGCTATACAATGAGCAGTTCTTC
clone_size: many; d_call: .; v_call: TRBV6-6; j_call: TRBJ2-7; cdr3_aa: CATEAGSPEQYF; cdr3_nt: TGTGCCACCGAGGCCGGGTCCCCCGAGCAGTACTTC
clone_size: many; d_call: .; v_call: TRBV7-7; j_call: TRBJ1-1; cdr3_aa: CASSFGPNTEAFF; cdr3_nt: TGTGCTAGCAGCTTCGGACCGAACACTGAAGCTTTCTTT
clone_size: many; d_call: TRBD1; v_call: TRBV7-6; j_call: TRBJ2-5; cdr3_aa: CASSLGTGQETQYF; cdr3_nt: TGTGCCAGCAGCTTAGGGACAGGCCAAGAGACCCAGTACTTC
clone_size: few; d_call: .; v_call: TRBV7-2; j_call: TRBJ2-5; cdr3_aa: CASSLDPPTGPVETQYF; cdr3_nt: TGTGCCAGCAGCTTAGACCCTCCAACGGGACCCGTAGAGACCCAGTACTTC
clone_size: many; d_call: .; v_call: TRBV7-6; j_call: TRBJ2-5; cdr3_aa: CASSLSAARTQYF; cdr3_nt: TGTGCCAGCAGCTTATCGGCAGCAAGGACCCAGTACTTC
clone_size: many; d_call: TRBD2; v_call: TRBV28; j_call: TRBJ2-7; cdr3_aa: CASSPRVAGTSYEQYF; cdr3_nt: TGTGCCAGCAGTCCCAGGGTAGCGGGAACCTCCTACGAGCAGTACTTC
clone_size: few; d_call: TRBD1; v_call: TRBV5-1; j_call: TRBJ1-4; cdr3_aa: CASSATPGQVNEKLFF; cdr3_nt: TGCGCCAGCAGCGCAACGCCGGGACAGGTTAATGAAAAACTGTTTTTT
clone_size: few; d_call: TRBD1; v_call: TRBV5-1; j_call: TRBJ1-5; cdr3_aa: CASSLGTDKQPQHF; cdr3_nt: TGCGCCAGCAGCTTAGGGACAGATAAGCAGCCCCAGCATTTT
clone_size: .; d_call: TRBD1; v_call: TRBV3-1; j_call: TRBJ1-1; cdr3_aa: CASSQDGDSEAFF; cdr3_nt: TGTGCCAGCAGCCAAGATGGGGACAGTGAAGCTTTCTTT